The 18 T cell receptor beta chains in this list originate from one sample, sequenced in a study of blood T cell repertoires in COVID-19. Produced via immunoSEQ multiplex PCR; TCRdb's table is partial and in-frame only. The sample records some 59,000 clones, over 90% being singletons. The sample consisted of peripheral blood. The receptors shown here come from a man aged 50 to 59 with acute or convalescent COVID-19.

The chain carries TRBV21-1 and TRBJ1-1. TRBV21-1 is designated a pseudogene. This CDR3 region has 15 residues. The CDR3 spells CASSKARGVDTEAFF. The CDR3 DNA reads TGTGCCAGCAGCAAAGCGCGGGGTGTTGACACTGAAGCTTTCTTT.

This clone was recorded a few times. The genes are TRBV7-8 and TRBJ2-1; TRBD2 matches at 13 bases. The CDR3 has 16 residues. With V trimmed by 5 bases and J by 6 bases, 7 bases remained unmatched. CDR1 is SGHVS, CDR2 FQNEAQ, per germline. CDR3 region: CASSLITSGRVNEQFF. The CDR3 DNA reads TGTGCCAGCAGCCTAATTACTAGCGGGAGGGTCAATGAGCAGTTCTTC.

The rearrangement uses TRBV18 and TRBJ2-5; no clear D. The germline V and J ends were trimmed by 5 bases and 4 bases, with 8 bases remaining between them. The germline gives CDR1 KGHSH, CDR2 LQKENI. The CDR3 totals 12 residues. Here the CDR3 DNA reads TGTGCCAGCTCAAACATGATAGAGACCCAGTACTTC. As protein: CASSNMIETQYF. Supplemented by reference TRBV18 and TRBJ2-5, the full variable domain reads NAGVMQNPRHLVRRRGQEARLRCSPMKGHSHVYWYRQLPEEGLKFMVYLQKENIIDESGMPKERFSAEFPKEGPSILRIQQVVRGDSAAYFCASSNMIETQYFGPGTRLLVL.

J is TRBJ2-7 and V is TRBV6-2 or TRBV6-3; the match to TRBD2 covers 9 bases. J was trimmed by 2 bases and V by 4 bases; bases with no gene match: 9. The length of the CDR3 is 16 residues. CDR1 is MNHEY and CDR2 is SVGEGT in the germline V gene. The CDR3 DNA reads TGTGCCAGCAGTTTTCCACTGGCGGGAGGGCCCTACGAGCAGTACTTC. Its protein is CASSFPLAGGPYEQYF.

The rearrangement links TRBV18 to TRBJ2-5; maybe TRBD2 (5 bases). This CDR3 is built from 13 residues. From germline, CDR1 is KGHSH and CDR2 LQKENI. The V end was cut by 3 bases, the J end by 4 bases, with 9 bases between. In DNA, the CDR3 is TGTGCCAGCTCACCCGGGAACGGAGAGACCCAGTACTTC. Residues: CASSPGNGETQYF. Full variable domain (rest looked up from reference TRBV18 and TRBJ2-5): NAGVMQNPRHLVRRRGQEARLRCSPMKGHSHVYWYRQLPEEGLKFMVYLQKENIIDESGMPKERFSAEFPKEGPSILRIQQVVRGDSAAYFCASSPGNGETQYFGPGTRLLVL.

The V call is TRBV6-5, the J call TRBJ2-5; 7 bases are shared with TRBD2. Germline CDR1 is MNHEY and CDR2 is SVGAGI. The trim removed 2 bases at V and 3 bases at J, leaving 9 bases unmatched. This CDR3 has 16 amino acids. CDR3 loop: CASSYNSLAEEETQYF. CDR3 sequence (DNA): TGTGCCAGCAGTTACAATTCCCTAGCGGAGGAAGAGACCCAGTACTTC.

Here the CDR3 DNA reads TGTGCCAGCAGCCGCCCGGGACAGGCTGGTGGCTACACCTTC. Its protein product is CASSRPGQAGGYTF. The chain has TRBV3-1 (or the pseudogene TRBV3-2) and TRBJ1-2; 8 bases agree with TRBD1. The CDR3 runs to 14 residues. Trimming at V came to 4 bases and at J to 7 bases, leaving 8 bases not matched to a gene. CDR1 and CDR2 (germline): LGHDT, YNNKEL (reference sequence).

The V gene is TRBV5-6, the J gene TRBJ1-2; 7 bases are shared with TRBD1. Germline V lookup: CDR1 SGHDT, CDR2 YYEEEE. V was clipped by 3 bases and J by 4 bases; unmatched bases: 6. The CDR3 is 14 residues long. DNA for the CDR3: TGTGCCAGCAGCTGGGCCCAGGGGGGCTATGGCTACACCTTC. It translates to CASSWAQGGYGYTF.

The CDR3 nucleotides read TGTGCCAGCAGCTCCCTAGCGGGCAACAACAATGAGCAGTTCTTC. This gives the protein CASSSLAGNNNEQFF. The chain uses TRBV5-6 and TRBJ2-1, with 8 positions matching TRBD2. V was pared by 3 bases and J by 5 bases, with 7 bases of the junction left unmatched. The CDR3 is 15 residues long. Germline V gene data show CDR1 as SGHDT and CDR2 as YYEEEE.

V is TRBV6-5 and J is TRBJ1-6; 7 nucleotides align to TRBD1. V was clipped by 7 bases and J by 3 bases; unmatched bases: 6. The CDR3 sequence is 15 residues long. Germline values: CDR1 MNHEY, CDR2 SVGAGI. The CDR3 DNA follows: TGTGCCAGCAAGTCCCGGGACAGCTATAATTCACCCCTCCACTTT. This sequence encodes CASKSRDSYNSPLHF.

The CDR3 bases are TGTGCCAGCAGCAGCGCACATCCCATCACTAGCACAGATACGCAGTATTTT. As protein: CASSSAHPITSTDTQYF. The rearrangement links TRBV13 to TRBJ2-3, with D hard to call. This CDR3 region has 17 residues. Per the germline V gene, CDR1 is PRHDT and CDR2 is FYEKMQ (reference sequence). Trimming pared 5 bases from V and 0 bases from J, leaving 18 bases between.

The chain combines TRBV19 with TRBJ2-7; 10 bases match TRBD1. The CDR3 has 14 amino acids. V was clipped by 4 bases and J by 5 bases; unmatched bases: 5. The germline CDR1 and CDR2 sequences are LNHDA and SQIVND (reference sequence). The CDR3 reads CASSTRDRGHEQYF. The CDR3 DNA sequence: TGTGCCAGTAGTACCCGGGACAGGGGCCACGAGCAGTACTTC.

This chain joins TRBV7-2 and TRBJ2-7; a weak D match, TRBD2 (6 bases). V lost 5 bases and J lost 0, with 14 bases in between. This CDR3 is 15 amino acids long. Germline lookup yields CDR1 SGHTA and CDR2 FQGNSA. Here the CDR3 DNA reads TGTGCCAGCAGCCTTCGGACGGGAGACTCCTACGAGCAGTACTTC. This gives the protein CASSLRTGDSYEQYF.

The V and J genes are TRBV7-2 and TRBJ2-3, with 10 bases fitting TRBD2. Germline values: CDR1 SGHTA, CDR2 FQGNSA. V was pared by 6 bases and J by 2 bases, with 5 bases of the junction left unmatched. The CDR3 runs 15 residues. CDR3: CASRVAGGSTDTQYF. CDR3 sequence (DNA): TGTGCCAGCAGAGTAGCGGGAGGTTCCACAGATACGCAGTATTTT.

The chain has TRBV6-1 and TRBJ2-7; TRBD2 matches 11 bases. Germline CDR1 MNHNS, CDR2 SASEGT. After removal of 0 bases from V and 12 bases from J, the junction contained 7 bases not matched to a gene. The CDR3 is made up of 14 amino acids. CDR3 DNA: TGTGCCAGCAGTGAAGCGCGGCTAGCGGGAGGTTTGTACTTC. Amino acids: CASSEARLAGGLYF.

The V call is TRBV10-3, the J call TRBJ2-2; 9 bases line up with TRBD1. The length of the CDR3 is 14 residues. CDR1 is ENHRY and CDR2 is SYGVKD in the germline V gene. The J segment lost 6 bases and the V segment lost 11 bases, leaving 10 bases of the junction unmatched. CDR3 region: CAARQGEFAGELFF. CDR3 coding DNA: TGTGCCGCCAGACAGGGGGAGTTTGCCGGGGAGCTGTTTTTT.

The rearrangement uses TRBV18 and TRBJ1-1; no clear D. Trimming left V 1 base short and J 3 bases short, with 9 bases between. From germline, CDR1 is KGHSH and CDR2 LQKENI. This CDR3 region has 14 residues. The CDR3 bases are TGTGCCAGCTCACCACTCACCGGGGACACTGAAGCTTTCTTT. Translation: CASSPLTGDTEAFF.

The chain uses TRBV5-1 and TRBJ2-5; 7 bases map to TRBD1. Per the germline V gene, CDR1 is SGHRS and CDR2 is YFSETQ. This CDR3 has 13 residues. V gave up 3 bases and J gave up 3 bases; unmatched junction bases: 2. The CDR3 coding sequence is TGCGCCAGCAGCTCACAGGGGAAAGAGACCCAGTACTTC. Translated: CASSSQGKETQYF.